This T cell receptor (beta chain) comes out of a study of PD-1 blockade in classical Hodgkin lymphoma. Study details: Nivolumab was administered to patients intravenously at 3 mg/kg every 2 weeks. General study results and limits: The diversity seen at baseline in complete responders resembled that of newly diagnosed patients. By cycle point C4D1, TCR diversity had risen significantly in CD4+ cells (but not CD8+ cells). Lower baseline TCR diversity was reported for newly diagnosed patients than for healthy donors.

Following autologous stem cell transplantation, relapse occurred in every patient, and exposure to brentuximab vedotin varied. The protocol was immunoSEQ multiplex PCR, while the TCRdb copy is restricted to in-frame clones and leaves out a portion. The profile covers more than 50,000 clones, with roughly nine tenths appearing a single time and 9.7% taken by the ten largest. Points on this clone: The antigen is undetermined.

V lost 1 base and J lost 2, with 11 bases in between. Germline lookup yields CDR1 SGHVS and CDR2 FNYEAQ. The CDR3 consists of 15 residues. The chain couples TRBV7-6 to TRBJ2-5, with D unresolved. The sample consisted of peripheral blood mononuclear cells (PBMCs), taken at baseline. The origin of this receptor is a human donor with classical Hodgkin lymphoma. Written as DNA, the CDR3 is TGTGCCAGCAGCTTAGACTGGCAGAAACAAGAGACCCAGTACTTC. The encoded protein is CASSLDWQKQETQYF. The full variable domain, rest sourced from reference TRBV7-6 and TRBJ2-5, is GAGVSQSPRYKVTKRGQDVALRCDPISGHVSLYWYRQALGQGPEFLTYFNYEAQQDKSGLPNDRFSAERPEGSISTLTIQRTEQRDSAMYRCASSLDWQKQETQYFGPGTRLLVL.